The 23 T cell receptor beta chains below come from one sample, sequenced in a study of early T cells in non-severe SARS-CoV-2 infection. TCRdb re-called the 5' RACE reads with MiXCR, one entry per CDR3 protein. Here the sample spans 51,000 or so distinct CDR3 sequences, roughly 11% being singletons. Sequences were obtained from whole blood. These TCRs come from an adult who was a healthcare worker with PCR-confirmed SARS-CoV-2 infection or an uninfected control (not recorded which).

This clonotype appeared many times. The V gene is TRBV7-9, the J gene TRBJ2-5; D uncertain. The CDR3 loop spans 12 amino acids. V lost 1 base to trimming and J lost 5 bases, with 5 bases between them. CDR1 SEHNR and CDR2 FQNEAQ come from the germline V gene (reference sequence). In DNA form, the CDR3 reads TGTGCCAGCAGCTTAGTCCTCGAGACCCAGTACTTC. Protein product: CASSLVLETQYF.

This clonotype was counted at least ten times. The J gene is TRBJ2-2, the V gene TRBV6-6; D gene uncertain. CDR3 length: 12 amino acids. Per the germline V gene, CDR1 is MNHNY and CDR2 is SVGAGI (reference sequence). The V gene lost 4 bases and the J gene lost 6 bases, with 6 bases spanning the gap. CDR3 region: CASSLEAGELFF. CDR3 sequence (DNA): TGTGCCAGCAGTTTAGAAGCCGGGGAGCTGTTTTTT.

This clonotype was seen repeatedly, ten times or more. The V gene is TRBV14, the J gene TRBJ2-7, with 7 bases matching TRBD2. Trimming at V came to 1 base and at J to 6 bases, leaving 9 bases not matched to a gene. From germline, CDR1 is SGHDN and CDR2 FVKESK. The CDR3 extends over 15 amino acids. Written as DNA, the CDR3 is TGTGCCAGCAGCCAAGCTTTAGGACTAGTAGGCGAGCAGTACTTC. Translating it yields CASSQALGLVGEQYF.

The chain uses TRBV2 and TRBJ1-1, with D tentatively TRBD1 (6 bases). The CDR3 consists of 12 residues. V lost 5 bases and J 10 bases, leaving 14 bases between the germline ends. CDR1 and CDR2 from the germline V gene are SNHLY and FYNNEI. The CDR3 DNA follows: TGTGCCAGCAGTCCGGACAGTAAAGGAGCTTTCTTT. Its protein is CASSPDSKGAFF.

As for this clonotype: A much larger clone differs from this one at a single base, so this may be a read error. Given the absence of the conserved phenylalanine or tryptophan at the CDR3 end, a read error is likely. The rearrangement links TRBV4-2 to TRBJ2-5, with TRBD2 matching over 9 bases. This CDR3 has 15 residues. Per the germline V gene, CDR1 is LGHNA and CDR2 is YNFKEQ. J lost 2 bases, V lost 1 base, and 2 bases had no gene match. CDR3: CASSQASGVQETQYS. CDR3 bases: TGTGCCAGCAGCCAAGCTAGCGGGGTACAAGAGACCCAGTACTCC.

This clonotype was seen ten or more times. The chain couples TRBV7-2 to TRBJ1-5; no clear D. The CDR3 is 16 residues long. Germline assignment: CDR1 SGHTA and CDR2 FQGNSA. The V end lost 1 base, the J end lost 3 bases, and 13 bases lay between the germline ends. The CDR3 spells CASSLGAPGSNQPQHF. CDR3 coding DNA: TGTGCCAGCAGCTTAGGGGCTCCGGGTTCCAATCAGCCCCAGCATTTT.

This clonotype occurred many times. The rearrangement uses TRBV7-2 and TRBJ2-3; D not resolved. The CDR3 is made up of 13 amino acids. Per the germline V gene, CDR1 is SGHTA and CDR2 is FQGNSA. V shed 8 bases and J shed 2 bases, with 11 bases lying between them. The CDR3 sequence: CASRPEPTDTQYF. As DNA, the CDR3 is TGTGCCAGCCGGCCGGAGCCCACAGATACGCAGTATTTT.

The V and J genes are TRBV20-1 and TRBJ1-3; D is uncertain. Germline CDR1 and CDR2: DFQATT and SNEGSKA (reference sequence). The CDR3 loop spans 11 amino acids. V lost 0 bases and J lost 7, with 4 bases in between. The CDR3 here is CSARERNTIYF. The CDR3 bases are TGCAGTGCTAGAGAAAGGAACACCATATATTTT.

This clonotype was counted only a few times. This chain links TRBV7-9 with TRBJ1-1; no clear D. Trimming took off 5 bases at V and 6 bases at J, with 19 bases between the two ends. The CDR3 length is 15 residues. Germline V gives CDR1 SEHNR, CDR2 FQNEAQ (reference sequence). CDR3 DNA sequence: TGTGCCAGCAGCCTCCAGGCTAACCGCCACTCTGAAGCTTTCTTT. Translating it yields CASSLQANRHSEAFF.

The chain is built from TRBV24-1 and TRBJ2-1; D uncertain. Trimming removed 9 bases at V and 5 bases at J, with 16 bases between. Germline V CDR1 and CDR2: KGHDR, SFDVKD. This CDR3 is built from 14 residues. The CDR3 spells CATSRTSFDNEQFF. The CDR3 DNA reads TGTGCCACCTCGAGGACCTCCTTCGACAATGAGCAGTTCTTC.

The rearrangement joins TRBV6-5 to TRBJ2-5, with a tentative D call TRBD1 (6 bases). The V end lost 8 bases, the J end lost 2 bases, and 6 bases lay between the germline ends. Looked up from germline, CDR1 is MNHEY and CDR2 is SVGAGI. The CDR3 is 11 amino acids. The CDR3 region is CASGQQETQYF. The CDR3 coding sequence is TGTGCCAGCGGACAGCAAGAGACCCAGTACTTC.

This clonotype came up many times. The CDR3 bases are TGTGCCAGCAGCCGAGACTCCCACCGGCAGTATTTT. This translates into CASSRDSHRQYF. J is TRBJ2-3 and V is TRBV11-2, with unresolved D. V shed 5 bases and J shed 11 bases, with 14 bases lying between them. The CDR3 length is 12 residues. The V gene's germline CDR1 is SGHAT and CDR2 FQNNGV.

The rearrangement joins TRBV12-5 to TRBJ2-1; TRBD2 agrees at 11 bases. Germline lookup yields CDR1 LGHNT and CDR2 FRNRAP. This CDR3 has 16 residues. V lost 5 bases, J lost 12 bases, and 15 bases stayed unmatched. In nucleotides, the CDR3 is TGTGCTAGTGGTCACTATAGCGGGAGGGCCGTCCACGCGCAGTTCTTC. Translation gives CASGHYSGRAVHAQFF. Looking up the rest from reference TRBV12-5 and TRBJ2-1 gives the full variable domain: DARVTQTPRHKVTEMGQEVTMRCQPILGHNTVFWYRQTMMQGLELLAYFRNRAPLDDSGMPKDRFSAEMPDATLATLKIQPSEPRDSAVYFCASGHYSGRAVHAQFFGPGTRLTVL.

This clonotype was counted at least ten times. The chain uses TRBV6-1 and TRBJ2-2; D may match TRBD1 or TRBD2 (5 bases each). Trimming pared 1 base from V and 5 bases from J, leaving 17 bases between. The CDR3 contains 17 residues. Per the germline V gene, CDR1 is MNHNS and CDR2 is SASEGT. CDR3 coding DNA: TGTGCCAGCAGTGAAGGGTGGGGGACCACTGGAACCGGGGAGCTGTTTTTT. Its protein is CASSEGWGTTGTGELFF.

This clonotype was detected ten times or more. The chain couples TRBV2 to TRBJ1-5; no firm D call. There are 17 residues in the CDR3. Trimming took off 4 bases at V and 0 bases at J, with 16 bases between the two ends. Germline V gene lookup returns CDR1 SNHLY and CDR2 FYNNEI. CDR3 DNA sequence: TGTGCCAGCAGTGCGTTGGAGGACTGGGCTAGCAATCAGCCCCAGCATTTT. This encodes CASSALEDWASNQPQHF.

V is TRBV14 and J is TRBJ1-1; the D is unclear. With 5 bases removed from V and 1 base from J, the gap between germline ends came to 11 bases. The V gene's germline CDR1 is SGHDN and CDR2 FVKESK. The CDR3 is 14 residues long. The CDR3 here is CASSLTGGNTEAFF. In nucleotides, the CDR3 is TGTGCCAGCAGCTTAACGGGAGGGAACACTGAAGCTTTCTTT.

At least ten counts were recorded for this clonotype. The V gene is TRBV3-1, the J gene TRBJ2-1; 7 bases match TRBD2. V gave up 1 base and J gave up 1 base; unmatched junction bases: 10. There are 18 residues in the CDR3. Germline loops: CDR1 LGHDT, CDR2 YNNKEL (reference sequence). CDR3 sequence (DNA): TGTGCCAGCAGCCAAGTATTTCCTAGCGGTCATTCCTACAATGAGCAGTTCTTC. It codes for CASSQVFPSGHSYNEQFF.

This clonotype has just a few counts. One end of the junction varies from germline; a read error may be responsible. The chain has TRBV27 and TRBJ2-1, with 8 nucleotides matching TRBD2. The CDR3 is 16 residues long. The V gene's germline CDR1 is MNHEY and CDR2 SMNVEV (reference sequence). DNA for the CDR3: TGTGCCAGCAGTCTATCAGGGGCTAGCGGGTGGAATGAGCAGTTCTTC. The encoded protein is CASSLSGASGWNEQFF.

This clonotype was counted a few times. The rearrangement joins TRBV9 to TRBJ2-1; D gene unclear. Trimming took 0 bases from V and 6 from J, leaving 7 bases between them. The CDR3 is 13 residues long. CDR1 SGDLS and CDR2 YYNGEE come from the germline V gene. Here the CDR3 reads CASSVGALNEQFF. The CDR3 nucleotides are TGTGCCAGCAGCGTAGGCGCCCTCAATGAGCAGTTCTTC. Supplemented by reference TRBV9 and TRBJ2-1, the full variable domain reads DSGVTQTPKHLITATGQRVTLRCSPRSGDLSVYWYQQSLDQGLQFLIQYYNGEERAKGNILERFSAQQFPDLHSELNLSSLELGDSALYFCASSVGALNEQFFGPGTRLTVL.

The chain has TRBV4-2 and TRBJ2-5; D gene uncertain. Germline-derived CDR1 and CDR2 are LGHNA and YNFKEQ. Trimming pared 4 bases from V and 2 bases from J, leaving 14 bases between. This CDR3 contains 15 residues. CDR3 sequence: CASSPGRKKQETQYF. DNA for the CDR3: TGTGCCAGCAGCCCCGGACGGAAAAAACAAGAGACCCAGTACTTC.

The rearrangement uses TRBV20-1 and TRBJ2-5; D not certain. Germline V gives CDR1 DFQATT, CDR2 SNEGSKA (reference sequence). V lost 4 bases and J 10 bases, leaving 22 bases between the germline ends. The CDR3 loop spans 14 amino acids. DNA of the CDR3: TGCAGTGCTAAGGACCATCGATGGGATAGGGACCAGTACTTC. As protein: CSAKDHRWDRDQYF.

The rearrangement uses TRBV5-4 and TRBJ2-1; D tentatively fits TRBD1 or TRBD2 (6 bases each). Germline-derived CDR1 and CDR2 are SGHNT and YYREEE (reference sequence). Between the trimmed V and J ends, which lost 3 bases and 2 bases, there was a span of 12 bases. This CDR3 contains 15 residues. The CDR3 loop is CASSSGDSAYNEQFF. The CDR3 nucleotides are TGTGCCAGCAGCTCAGGGGACTCAGCCTACAATGAGCAGTTCTTC.

This clonotype was detected only a few times. The chain joins TRBV4-2 to TRBJ2-1, with 10 bases fitting TRBD2. J was trimmed by 6 bases and V by 0 bases; bases with no gene match: 5. CDR3 length: 16 residues. CDR1 is LGHNA and CDR2 is YNFKEQ in the germline V gene. In nucleotides, the CDR3 is TGTGCCAGCAGCCAAGACTGGCTAGCGGGGGTCAATGAGCAGTTCTTC. Protein product: CASSQDWLAGVNEQFF.